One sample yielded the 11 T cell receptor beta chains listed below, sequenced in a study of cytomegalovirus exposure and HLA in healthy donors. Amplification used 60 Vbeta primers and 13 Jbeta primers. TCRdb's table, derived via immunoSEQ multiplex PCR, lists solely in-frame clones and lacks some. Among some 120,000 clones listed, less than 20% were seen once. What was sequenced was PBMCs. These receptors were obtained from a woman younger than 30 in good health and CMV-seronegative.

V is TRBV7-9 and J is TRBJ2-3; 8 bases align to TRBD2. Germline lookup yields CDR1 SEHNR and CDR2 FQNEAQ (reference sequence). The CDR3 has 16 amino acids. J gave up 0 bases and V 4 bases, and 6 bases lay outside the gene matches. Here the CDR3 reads CASSSGGDTSTDTQYF. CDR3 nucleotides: TGTGCCAGCAGCTCGGGAGGGGATACTAGCACAGATACGCAGTATTTT. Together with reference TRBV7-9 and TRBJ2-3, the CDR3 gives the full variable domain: DTGVSQNPRHKITKRGQNVTFRCDPISEHNRLYWYRQTLGQGPEFLTYFQNEAQLEKSRLLSDRFSAERPKGSFSTLEIQRTEQGDSAMYLCASSSGGDTSTDTQYFGPGTRLTVL.

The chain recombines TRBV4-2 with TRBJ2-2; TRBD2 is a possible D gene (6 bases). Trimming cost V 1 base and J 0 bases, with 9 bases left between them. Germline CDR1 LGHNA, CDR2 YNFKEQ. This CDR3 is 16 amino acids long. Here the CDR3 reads CASSQVWGANTGELFF. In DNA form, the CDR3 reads TGTGCCAGCAGCCAAGTATGGGGGGCGAACACCGGGGAGCTGTTTTTT.

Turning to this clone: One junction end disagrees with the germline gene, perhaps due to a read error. CDR3 sequence: CANSSRGGGPNSFKAFF. DNA for the CDR3: TGTGCCAACAGCTCCCGAGGGGGGGGCCCCAATAGTTTCAAAGCTTTCTTT. The chain joins TRBV13 to TRBJ1-1; D might be TRBD1 (6 bases). The CDR3 spans 17 residues. CDR1 PRHDT and CDR2 FYEKMQ come from the germline V gene (reference sequence). Combining the CDR3 with reference TRBV13 and TRBJ1-1 gives the whole variable domain AAGVIQSPRHLIKEKRETATLKCYPIPRHDTVYWYQQGPGQDPQFLISFYEKMQSDKGSIPDRFSAQQFSDYHSELNMSSLELGDSALYFCANSSRGGGPNSFKAFFGQGTRLTVV.

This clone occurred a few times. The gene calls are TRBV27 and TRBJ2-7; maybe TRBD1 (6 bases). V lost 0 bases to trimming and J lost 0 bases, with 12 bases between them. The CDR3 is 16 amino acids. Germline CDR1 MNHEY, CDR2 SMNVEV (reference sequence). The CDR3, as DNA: TGTGCCAGCAGTTTATCGAACCCAGGGGCCTCCTACGAGCAGTACTTC. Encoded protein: CASSLSNPGASYEQYF.

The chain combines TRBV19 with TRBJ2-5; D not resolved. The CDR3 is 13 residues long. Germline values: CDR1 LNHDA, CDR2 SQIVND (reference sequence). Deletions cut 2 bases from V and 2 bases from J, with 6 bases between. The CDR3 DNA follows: TGTGCCAGTAGTATAACACGTCAAGAGACCCAGTACTTC. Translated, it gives CASSITRQETQYF.

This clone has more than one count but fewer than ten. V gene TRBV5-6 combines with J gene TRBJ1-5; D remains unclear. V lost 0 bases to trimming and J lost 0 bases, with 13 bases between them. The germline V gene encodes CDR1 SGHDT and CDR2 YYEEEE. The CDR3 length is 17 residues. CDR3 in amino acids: CASSLVPGDHSNQPQHF. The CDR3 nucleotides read TGTGCCAGCAGCTTGGTACCGGGAGACCATAGCAATCAGCCCCAGCATTTT.

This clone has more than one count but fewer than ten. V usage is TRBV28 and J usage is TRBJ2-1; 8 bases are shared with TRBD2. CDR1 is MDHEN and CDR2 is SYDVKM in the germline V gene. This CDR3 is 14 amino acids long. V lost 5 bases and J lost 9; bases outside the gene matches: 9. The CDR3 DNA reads TGTGCCAGCAGTGGCCAGCGGGAGTTAGGTGAGCAGTTCTTC. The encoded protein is CASSGQRELGEQFF.

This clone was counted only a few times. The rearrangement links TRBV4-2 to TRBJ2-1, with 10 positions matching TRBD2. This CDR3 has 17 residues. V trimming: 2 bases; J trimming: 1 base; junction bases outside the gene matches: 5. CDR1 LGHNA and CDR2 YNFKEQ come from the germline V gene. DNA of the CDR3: TGTGCCAGCAGCCAACTAGCGGGAGAGGTTTCCTACAATGAGCAGTTCTTC. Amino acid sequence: CASSQLAGEVSYNEQFF.

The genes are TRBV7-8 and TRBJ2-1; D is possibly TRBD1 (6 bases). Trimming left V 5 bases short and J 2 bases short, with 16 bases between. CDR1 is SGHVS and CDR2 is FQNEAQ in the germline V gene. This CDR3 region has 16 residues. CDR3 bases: TGTGCCAGCAGCCGGTGGGCAGGGGCCGCCTACAATGAGCAGTTCTTC. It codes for CASSRWAGAAYNEQFF.

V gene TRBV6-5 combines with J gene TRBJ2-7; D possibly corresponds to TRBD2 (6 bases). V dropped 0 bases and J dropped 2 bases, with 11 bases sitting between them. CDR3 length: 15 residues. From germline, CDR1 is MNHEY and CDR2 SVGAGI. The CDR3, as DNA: TGTGCCAGCAGTTACTCCCCCCTAGCGCCCTACGAGCAGTACTTC. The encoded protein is CASSYSPLAPYEQYF.

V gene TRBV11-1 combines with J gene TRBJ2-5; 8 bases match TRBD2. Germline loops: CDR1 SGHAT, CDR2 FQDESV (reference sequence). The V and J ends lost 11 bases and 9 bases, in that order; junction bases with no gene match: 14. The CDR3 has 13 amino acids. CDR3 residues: CAGSDSGVGAQYF. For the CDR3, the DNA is TGTGCCGGGTCGGATAGCGGGGTCGGGGCCCAGTACTTC.